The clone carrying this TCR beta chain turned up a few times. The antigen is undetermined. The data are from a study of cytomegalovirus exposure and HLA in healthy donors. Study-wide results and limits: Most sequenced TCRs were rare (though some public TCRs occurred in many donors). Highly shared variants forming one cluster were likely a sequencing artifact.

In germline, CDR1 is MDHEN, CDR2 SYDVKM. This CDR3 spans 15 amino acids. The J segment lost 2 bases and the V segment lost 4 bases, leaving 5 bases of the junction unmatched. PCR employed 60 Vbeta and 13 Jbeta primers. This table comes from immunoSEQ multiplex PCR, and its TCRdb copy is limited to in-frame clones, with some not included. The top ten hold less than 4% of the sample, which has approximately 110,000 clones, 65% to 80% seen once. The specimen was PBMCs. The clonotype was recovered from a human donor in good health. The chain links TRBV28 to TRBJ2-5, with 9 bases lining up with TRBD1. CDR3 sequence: CASSYIGTGQETQYF. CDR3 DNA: TGTGCCAGCAGTTATATAGGGACAGGGCAAGAGACCCAGTACTTC.